This T cell receptor (beta chain) was recovered during a study of T-cell memory formation after mild COVID-19. One entry per CDR3 protein, called by TCRdb with MiXCR from the 5' RACE reads. The table records approximately 150,000 distinct CDR3 sequences, approximately 6% of them present only once. The germline gives CDR1 SGHRS, CDR2 YFSETQ. This CDR3 region has 16 residues. V shed 0 bases, J shed 8 bases, and the junction held 9 bases outside the gene matches. This clonotype has a count of ten or more. This clonotype was obtained from an adult woman who had mild COVID-19 (a few samples of this study predate the infection). Cell type and time point are not known. The specimen was PBMCs or a T cell subset sorted from them (not recorded which). This chain uses TRBV5-1 with TRBJ2-1; TRBD1 matches at 9 bases. This CDR3 reads CASSLAVGTGTHEQFF. The CDR3 DNA is TGCGCCAGCAGCTTGGCCGTTGGGACAGGGACCCATGAGCAGTTCTTC. Full variable domain (remainder filled in from reference TRBV5-1 and TRBJ2-1): KAGVTQTPRYLIKTRGQQVTLSCSPISGHRSVSWYQQTPGQGLQFLFEYFSETQRNKGNFPGRFSGRQFSNSRSEMNVSTLELGDSALYLCASSLAVGTGTHEQFFGPGTRLTVL.